The next 10 T cell receptor beta chains were all read from a single sample in a study of PD-L1 blockade in urothelial cancer. Assay used: immunoSEQ multiplex PCR; TCRdb lists only in-frame clones, some missing. The profile covers 38,000 or so clones, with about four fifths appearing a single time and about 10% taken by the ten largest. The time point denotes: peripheral blood 6 weeks after treatment start. The sample was PBMCs, taken around atezolizumab (anti-PD-L1) treatment. These receptors were obtained from a man between 40 and 49 years old with urothelial cancer.

The chain is built from TRBV30 and TRBJ2-7, with 10 bases that match TRBD2. The germline V gene has CDR1 GTSNPN and CDR2 SVGIG (reference sequence). Trimming at V came to 0 bases and at J to 3 bases, leaving 2 bases not matched to a gene. This CDR3 has 14 residues. CDR3 coding DNA: TGTGCCTGGAGTGTCTCTAGCGGGGGCTACGAGCAGTACTTC. This codes for CAWSVSSGGYEQYF.

This sequence joins TRBV14 and TRBJ1-2; the D gene is possibly TRBD1 (6 bases). Germline loops: CDR1 SGHDN, CDR2 FVKESK. Trimming pared 0 bases from V and 4 bases from J, leaving 21 bases between. The CDR3 contains 18 residues. CDR3 protein: CASSQEGAGLRTLYGYTF. CDR3 DNA sequence: TGTGCCAGCAGCCAAGAGGGGGCAGGGCTCCGGACCCTCTATGGCTACACCTTC.

This chain joins TRBV11-2 and TRBJ2-3, with D possibly matching TRBD1 (5 bases). CDR1 and CDR2 from the germline V gene are SGHAT and FQNNGV. The V gene lost 6 bases and the J gene lost 0 bases, with 10 bases spanning the gap. This CDR3 region has 14 residues. The CDR3 DNA sequence: TGTGCCAGCAGGCCAACAGGTAGCACAGATACGCAGTATTTT. It specifies CASRPTGSTDTQYF. The complete variable domain, with remaining parts taken from reference TRBV11-2 and TRBJ2-3, reads EAGVAQSPRYKIIEKRQSVAFWCNPISGHATLYWYQQILGQGPKLLIQFQNNGVVDDSQLPKDRFSAERLKGVDSTLKIQPAKLEDSAVYLCASRPTGSTDTQYFGPGTRLTVL.

This sequence joins TRBV7-8 and TRBJ2-7; 10 nucleotides agree with TRBD1. Germline assignment: CDR1 SGHVS and CDR2 FQNEAQ. CDR3 length: 15 residues. The trim removed 1 base at V and 5 bases at J, leaving 5 bases unmatched. CDR3 protein: CASSLGRDRGHEQYF. The CDR3 DNA reads as TGTGCCAGCAGCTTAGGCCGGGACAGGGGCCACGAGCAGTACTTC.

In its sample, this clone was seen a few times. This chain connects TRBV7-3 to TRBJ2-2; 9 bases agree with TRBD1. The V gene end was trimmed by 5 bases and the J gene end by 8 bases; junction bases not matched to a gene: 3. Germline V lookup: CDR1 SGHTA, CDR2 FQGTGA. The CDR3 extends over 13 amino acids. The CDR3: CASSVQGAGELFF. The CDR3 coding sequence is TGTGCCAGCAGCGTACAGGGGGCGGGGGAGCTGTTTTTT.

Here the CDR3 reads CASSDLPNTGELFF. Here the CDR3 DNA reads TGTGCCAGCAGTGATCTTCCGAACACCGGGGAGCTGTTTTTT. This rearrangement joins TRBV6-1 to TRBJ2-2, with D unclear. Germline V lookup: CDR1 MNHNS, CDR2 SASEGT. The CDR3 totals 14 residues. Trimming stripped 3 bases from V and 0 bases from J, with 5 bases between.

V and J are TRBV27 and TRBJ2-5; maybe TRBD1 (5 bases). In germline, CDR1 is MNHEY, CDR2 SMNVEV (reference sequence). Between the trimmed V and J ends, which lost 6 bases and 0 bases, there was a span of 14 bases. This CDR3 contains 15 residues. CDR3 in DNA: TGTGCCAGCAGGGGGCTTCGGACCTACCAAGAGACCCAGTACTTC. It codes for CASRGLRTYQETQYF.

The chain uses TRBV30 and TRBJ1-1; a weak D match, TRBD1 (5 bases). Trimming removed 4 bases from V and 0 bases from J, with 12 bases in between. Germline lookup yields CDR1 GTSNPN and CDR2 SVGIG (reference sequence). CDR3 size: 14 residues. The CDR3 nucleotides are TGTGCCTGGAAACCCCCAGGGATGAACACTGAAGCTTTCTTT. It translates to CAWKPPGMNTEAFF.

The V gene is TRBV5-4, the J gene TRBJ2-3, with a weak D call TRBD2 (5 bases). The CDR3 is 14 amino acids. V gave up 0 bases and J gave up 4 bases, with 9 bases separating them. The V gene's germline CDR1 is SGHNT and CDR2 YYREEE (reference sequence). The CDR3 spells CASSLELGADTQYF. The CDR3 DNA is TGTGCCAGCAGCTTGGAGTTGGGAGCAGATACGCAGTATTTT. The whole variable domain, remainder taken from reference TRBV5-4 and TRBJ2-3, is ETGVTQSPTHLIKTRGQQVTLRCSSQSGHNTVSWYQQALGQGPQFIFQYYREEENGRGNFPPRFSGLQFPNYSSELNVNALELDDSALYLCASSLELGADTQYFGPGTRLTVL.

This clone came up a few times. The chain uses TRBV30 and TRBJ2-5; 9 nucleotides align to TRBD1. This CDR3 has 15 residues. V shed 5 bases, J shed 6 bases, and the junction held 13 bases outside the gene matches. Germline V lookup: CDR1 GTSNPN, CDR2 SVGIG (reference sequence). The CDR3, as DNA: TGTGCCTGGCGCCTCGGGACAGGGCGTTCGCAGACCCAGTACTTC. This translates into CAWRLGTGRSQTQYF. The full variable domain, its missing parts supplied by reference TRBV30 and TRBJ2-5, is SQTIHQWPATLVQPVGSPLSLECTVEGTSNPNLYWYRQAAGRGLQLLFYSVGIGQISSEVPQNLSASRPQDRQFILSSKKLLLSDSGFYLCAWRLGTGRSQTQYFGPGTRLLVL.